One sample yielded the 25 T cell receptor beta chains listed below, sequenced in a study of T-cell memory formation after mild COVID-19. Each CDR3 protein is one row after TCRdb ran MiXCR on the 5' RACE reads. The sample lists 450,000 to 650,000 distinct CDR3 sequences; around 21% were seen once. The sequenced sample was PBMCs or a T cell subset sorted from them (not recorded which). These receptor sequences come from an adult woman who had mild COVID-19 (a few samples of this study predate the infection). Cell type and time point are not known.

This clonotype was recorded a few times. The V call is TRBV7-9, the J call TRBJ2-3; tentative D call: TRBD1 (5 bases). Germline V CDR1 and CDR2: SEHNR, FQNEAQ (reference sequence). The CDR3 extends over 14 amino acids. The V end was cut by 4 bases, the J end by 1 base, with 9 bases between. CDR3 in amino acids: CASSSQTGTDTQYF. DNA of the CDR3: TGTGCCAGCAGCTCCCAGACAGGCACAGATACGCAGTATTTT.

This clonotype was seen at least ten times. The V call is TRBV15, the J call TRBJ2-7, with 8 positions matching TRBD2. The V and J ends lost 1 base and 4 bases, in that order; junction bases with no gene match: 9. Germline V gives CDR1 LNHNV, CDR2 YYDKDF (reference sequence). CDR3 length: 16 amino acids. This CDR3 is CATSRGRTSPTYEQYF. CDR3 bases: TGTGCCACCAGCAGAGGTAGGACTAGCCCAACATACGAGCAGTACTTC.

The rearrangement joins TRBV3-1 to TRBJ2-3; 12 bases map to TRBD2. The CDR3 contains 16 residues. The germline V gene encodes CDR1 LGHDT and CDR2 YNNKEL (reference sequence). J was trimmed by 4 bases and V by 4 bases; bases with no gene match: 6. For the CDR3, the DNA is TGTGCCAGCAGCCGCTCTAGCGGGAGGGGAGCAGATACGCAGTATTTT. Its translation is CASSRSSGRGADTQYF.

V is TRBV9 and J is TRBJ2-7; 12 bases agree with TRBD1. Germline CDR1 and CDR2: SGDLS and YYNGEE. The CDR3 extends over 14 amino acids. The V gene end was trimmed by 0 bases and the J gene end by 6 bases; junction bases not matched to a gene: 1. The CDR3 nucleotides are TGTGCCAGCAGCGTAGGGGACAGGGGGCTCGAGCAGTACTTC. This translates into CASSVGDRGLEQYF.

This chain uses TRBV12-3 or TRBV12-4 with TRBJ1-2; 11 bases line up with TRBD1. J lost 3 bases, V lost 4 bases, and 4 bases had no gene match. The CDR3 loop spans 15 amino acids. The CDR3 DNA follows: TGTGCCAGCAGTTCCTGGACAGGGGGCGACTATGGCTACACCTTC. It encodes CASSSWTGGDYGYTF.

This clonotype was detected only a few times. V usage is TRBV29-1 and J usage is TRBJ2-2, with D unresolved. This CDR3 region has 15 residues. The germline V gene has CDR1 SQVTM and CDR2 ANQGSEA. Trimming left V 5 bases short and J 5 bases short, with 18 bases between. The CDR3 DNA sequence: TGCAGCGTTTCGGTAACCTGGCTAGGGACCGGGGAGCTGTTTTTT. Its protein product is CSVSVTWLGTGELFF.

The gene calls are TRBV7-9 and TRBJ2-2, with TRBD2 matching over 7 bases. There are 14 residues in the CDR3. With V trimmed by 8 bases and J by 0 bases, 3 bases remained unmatched. Germline CDR1 SEHNR, CDR2 FQNEAQ (reference sequence). The CDR3 DNA is TGTGCCAGCGGAACTAGCGCGAACACCGGGGAGCTGTTTTTT. It translates to CASGTSANTGELFF.

This clonotype has only a few counts. The J gene is TRBJ2-1, the V gene TRBV5-1; D gene uncertain. CDR1 and CDR2 (germline): SGHRS, YFSETQ. The CDR3 length is 11 residues. V dropped 5 bases and J dropped 7 bases, with 7 bases sitting between them. The CDR3, as DNA: TGCGCCAGCAGGGTTGGAAATGAGCAGTTCTTC. Its protein is CASRVGNEQFF.

This clonotype occurred a few times. This chain connects TRBV11-2 to TRBJ1-3; D is perhaps TRBD1 (6 bases). Trimming took off 4 bases at V and 4 bases at J, with 17 bases between the two ends. The germline V gene encodes CDR1 SGHAT and CDR2 FQNNGV. The CDR3 is 16 residues long. The CDR3: CASSYHGTPEGNTIYF. The CDR3 DNA sequence: TGTGCCAGCAGCTATCATGGGACACCCGAAGGAAACACCATATATTTT. Full variable domain (rest looked up from reference TRBV11-2 and TRBJ1-3): EAGVAQSPRYKIIEKRQSVAFWCNPISGHATLYWYQQILGQGPKLLIQFQNNGVVDDSQLPKDRFSAERLKGVDSTLKIQPAKLEDSAVYLCASSYHGTPEGNTIYFGEGSWLTVV.

This chain links TRBV7-9 with TRBJ1-2; D may be TRBD1 (5 bases). The CDR3 length is 14 residues. Trimming pared 5 bases from V and 2 bases from J, leaving 12 bases between. Germline lookup yields CDR1 SEHNR and CDR2 FQNEAQ (reference sequence). CDR3 DNA: TGTGCCAGCAGCACCCAGGGCTTGAACTATGGCTACACCTTC. Translating gives CASSTQGLNYGYTF.

J is TRBJ1-2 and V is TRBV29-1; TRBD1 matches at 10 bases. The germline gives CDR1 SQVTM, CDR2 ANQGSEA. The J segment lost 2 bases and the V segment lost 6 bases, leaving 15 bases of the junction unmatched. The CDR3 contains 17 residues. As DNA, the CDR3 is TGCAGCGTCGTGCGACCGGGACAGGGGTATACCAACTATGGCTACACCTTC. Amino acid sequence: CSVVRPGQGYTNYGYTF.

This clonotype was seen more than once but under ten times. The rearrangement joins TRBV6-4 to TRBJ2-1; the match to TRBD2 covers 7 bases. Trimming removed 2 bases from V and 8 bases from J; junction bases left unmatched: 9. Per the germline V gene, CDR1 is MRHNA and CDR2 is SNTAGT. The CDR3 has 15 residues. The CDR3 nucleotides read TGTGCCAGCAGTGACGTGACTAGCCAATTCGATGAGCAGTTCTTC. As protein: CASSDVTSQFDEQFF.

The V gene is TRBV6-5, the J gene TRBJ1-6; D gene unclear. Germline assignment: CDR1 MNHEY and CDR2 SVGAGI. Trimming removed 0 bases from V and 0 bases from J, with 3 bases in between. The CDR3 extends over 15 amino acids. CDR3 amino acids: CASSYSFSYNSPLHF. Written as DNA, the CDR3 is TGTGCCAGCAGTTACTCCTTCTCCTATAATTCACCCCTCCACTTT.

The chain couples TRBV5-1 to TRBJ1-2; D not certain. The CDR3 length is 15 residues. Germline values: CDR1 SGHRS, CDR2 YFSETQ. Trimming shortened V by 4 bases and J by 4 bases, and 17 bases separated the two germline ends. The CDR3 protein is CASSPDPFRGYGYTF. In DNA form, the CDR3 reads TGCGCCAGCAGCCCAGACCCATTCAGAGGCTATGGCTACACCTTC.

This chain connects TRBV3-1 to TRBJ2-7; D gene uncertain. Deletions cut 4 bases from V and 0 bases from J, with 10 bases between. Germline CDR1 is LGHDT and CDR2 is YNNKEL (reference sequence). The CDR3 extends over 14 amino acids. Here the CDR3 reads CASSPLETSYEQYF. The CDR3 DNA reads TGTGCCAGCAGCCCCTTGGAGACCTCCTACGAGCAGTACTTC.

Only a few counts were recorded for this clonotype. The rearrangement joins TRBV20-1 to TRBJ2-7; D remains ambiguous. The CDR3 contains 14 residues. Germline V gene data show CDR1 as DFQATT and CDR2 as SNEGSKA (reference sequence). V lost 6 bases to trimming and J lost 4 bases, with 19 bases between them. The CDR3 here is CSASSADGTYEQYF. CDR3 coding DNA: TGCAGTGCCAGTTCGGCGGACGGAACTTACGAGCAGTACTTC.

This clonotype was recorded many times. At one end the junction does not follow the germline gene, possibly because of a read error. J is TRBJ2-7 and V is TRBV12-3 or TRBV12-4; D possibly corresponds to TRBD1 (6 bases). The CDR3 consists of 14 residues. The CDR3 sequence: CASSLAGTTYEQYF. The CDR3 DNA follows: TGCGCCAGCAGCTTGGCAGGGACAACCTACGAGCAGTACTTC.

This chain joins TRBV4-3 and TRBJ1-5; TRBD1 might be the D (5 bases). V shed 0 bases and J shed 7 bases, with 10 bases lying between them. The length of the CDR3 is 14 residues. CDR1 and CDR2 from the germline V gene are LGHNA and YSLEER. The CDR3 coding sequence is TGCGCCAGCAGCCAAGATTTAGGGGCACAGCCCCAGCATTTT. This sequence encodes CASSQDLGAQPQHF.

This chain connects TRBV24-1 to TRBJ1-1; D gene uncertain. Germline loops: CDR1 KGHDR, CDR2 SFDVKD. The germline V and J ends were trimmed by 12 bases and 1 base, with 11 bases remaining between them. The length of the CDR3 is 12 residues. The CDR3 loop is CAPPDGNTEAFF. The CDR3 coding sequence is TGTGCCCCGCCCGACGGGAACACTGAAGCTTTCTTT.

The chain carries TRBV5-1 and TRBJ2-1; D call uncertain. The CDR3 consists of 14 residues. V gave up 2 bases and J gave up 3 bases, with 9 bases separating them. Germline V gives CDR1 SGHRS, CDR2 YFSETQ. CDR3 in amino acids: CASSLGESYNEQFF. DNA of the CDR3: TGCGCCAGCAGCTTAGGAGAGAGCTACAATGAGCAGTTCTTC.

The rearrangement uses TRBV15 and TRBJ2-5, with D possibly being TRBD1 (5 bases). The CDR3 contains 15 residues. Germline V gene lookup returns CDR1 LNHNV and CDR2 YYDKDF (reference sequence). V was cut by 4 bases and J by 5 bases, with 17 bases left in between. CDR3: CATSNPPAGMETQYF. Here the CDR3 DNA reads TGTGCCACCAGCAACCCCCCGGCAGGGATGGAGACCCAGTACTTC. Full variable domain (rest looked up from reference TRBV15 and TRBJ2-5): DAMVIQNPRYQVTQFGKPVTLSCSQTLNHNVMYWYQQKSSQAPKLLFHYYDKDFNNEADTPDNFQSRRPNTSFCFLDIRSPGLGDTAMYLCATSNPPAGMETQYFGPGTRLLVL.

This clonotype was observed a few times. The rearrangement uses TRBV11-2 and TRBJ2-2; D is perhaps TRBD1 (6 bases). The CDR3 extends over 16 amino acids. CDR1 is SGHAT and CDR2 is FQNNGV in the germline V gene. V dropped 3 bases and J dropped 1 base, with 12 bases sitting between them. CDR3 residues: CASSFPETGNTGELFF. The CDR3 nucleotides are TGTGCCAGCAGCTTCCCCGAGACAGGGAACACCGGGGAGCTGTTTTTT.

V gene TRBV5-1 combines with J gene TRBJ1-2; maybe TRBD1 (6 bases). Trimming took off 1 base at V and 6 bases at J, with 10 bases between the two ends. Germline V gives CDR1 SGHRS, CDR2 YFSETQ. There are 13 residues in the CDR3. As DNA, the CDR3 is TGCGCCAGCAGCTTGTACGGGGGCGATGGCTACACCTTC. Residues: CASSLYGGDGYTF.

The rearrangement joins TRBV7-6 to TRBJ2-7, with 7 bases aligning to TRBD2. J lost 6 bases, V lost 3 bases, and 8 bases had no gene match. This CDR3 spans 14 amino acids. CDR1 and CDR2 from the germline V gene are SGHVS and FNYEAQ. The CDR3 here is CASSFRISGTEQYF. CDR3 coding DNA: TGTGCCAGCAGCTTTAGGATAAGCGGGACCGAGCAGTACTTC. Variable domain in full (rest from reference TRBV7-6 and TRBJ2-7): GAGVSQSPRYKVTKRGQDVALRCDPISGHVSLYWYRQALGQGPEFLTYFNYEAQQDKSGLPNDRFSAERPEGSISTLTIQRTEQRDSAMYRCASSFRISGTEQYFGPGTRLTVT.

This clonotype was seen only a few times. V gene TRBV5-6 combines with J gene TRBJ2-7, with a weak D call TRBD2 (5 bases). Germline V gives CDR1 SGHDT, CDR2 YYEEEE. The V end lost 4 bases, the J end lost 7 bases, and 9 bases lay between the germline ends. The CDR3 has 11 amino acids. In nucleotides, the CDR3 is TGTGCCAGCAGCCCCTCGGGGGAGCAGTACTTC. The encoded protein is CASSPSGEQYF.